The 11 T cell receptor beta chains below all came from one sample that was sequenced in a study of blood T cell repertoires in COVID-19. Only in-frame clones appear in the TCRdb table, and some are missing; sequencing was by immunoSEQ multiplex PCR. The data show 100,000 to 150,000 clones, with 75% to 90% seen just once and 2% to 3% held by the top ten. The sample consisted of peripheral blood. The receptors derive from a man aged 50-60 years with active COVID-19.

The chain carries TRBV12-3 or TRBV12-4 and TRBJ2-7; unclear D gene. V lost 4 bases and J lost 1, with 5 bases in between. The CDR3 length is 12 residues. The CDR3 region has the DNA TGTGCCAGCAGTTCCCATTCCTACGAGCAGTACTTC. Protein: CASSSHSYEQYF.

This chain joins TRBV5-1 and TRBJ2-3; 9 positions match TRBD2. The CDR3 runs 16 residues. V gave up 0 bases and J gave up 6 bases; unmatched junction bases: 8. Germline CDR1 SGHRS, CDR2 YFSETQ. CDR3: CASSLERRGGPDTQYF. The CDR3 DNA is TGCGCCAGCAGCTTGGAACGGCGGGGGGGCCCCGATACGCAGTATTTT.

V and J are TRBV6-5 and TRBJ1-2; perhaps TRBD1 as D (6 bases). The CDR3 loop spans 14 amino acids. The V gene's germline CDR1 is MNHEY and CDR2 SVGAGI. Trimming shortened V by 6 bases and J by 7 bases, and 18 bases separated the two germline ends. Here the CDR3 reads CASSSYPRGSGYTF. CDR3 DNA sequence: TGTGCCAGCAGCTCCTACCCCAGGGGCTCTGGCTACACCTTC.

This clone was seen a single time. The chain is built from TRBV12-5 and TRBJ1-3; no definite D call. Trimming stripped 1 base from V and 5 bases from J, with 6 bases between. The CDR3 extends over 13 amino acids. Germline CDR1 and CDR2: LGHNT and FRNRAP. CDR3 region: CASGLAQRNTIYF. The CDR3 region has the DNA TGTGCTAGTGGTTTGGCCCAGAGAAACACCATATATTTT.

The gene calls are TRBV18 and TRBJ1-1; D call uncertain. The germline gives CDR1 KGHSH, CDR2 LQKENI. This CDR3 spans 15 amino acids. Between the trimmed V and J ends, which lost 0 bases and 5 bases, there was a span of 13 bases. DNA of the CDR3: TGTGCCAGCTCACCACCGGCGACCCGCGGAACTGAAGCTTTCTTT. This codes for CASSPPATRGTEAFF.

The chain is built from TRBV9 and TRBJ2-7, with D possibly being TRBD1 (5 bases). Trimming pared 4 bases from V and 4 bases from J, leaving 18 bases between. This CDR3 has 15 amino acids. The germline V gene encodes CDR1 SGDLS and CDR2 YYNGEE. CDR3 bases: TGTGCCAGCAGCACCCAAGGGGCAGGGATTTACGAGCAGTACTTC. This codes for CASSTQGAGIYEQYF.

The chain combines TRBV5-4 with TRBJ1-2, with 7 nucleotides matching TRBD1. The CDR3 has 15 amino acids. V shed 4 bases, J shed 1 base, and the junction held 7 bases outside the gene matches. Germline assignment: CDR1 SGHNT and CDR2 YYREEE (reference sequence). The CDR3: CASSLYRGGNYGYTF. CDR3 nucleotides: TGTGCCAGCAGCCTTTACAGGGGAGGTAACTATGGCTACACCTTC.

V and J are TRBV2 and TRBJ1-5; the D is unclear. V was cut by 6 bases and J by 1 base, with 13 bases left in between. Germline V gene data show CDR1 as SNHLY and CDR2 as FYNNEI. The CDR3 consists of 15 residues. The CDR3 nucleotides are TGTGCCAGCAGCGGACGAGCGGGGAGCAATCAGCCCCAGCATTTT. Translating gives CASSGRAGSNQPQHF.

The table lists this clone with a few counts. The genes are TRBV2 and TRBJ2-7; 13 bases map to TRBD2. The ends lost 6 bases at V and 4 bases at J; junction bases unmatched: 3. CDR1 and CDR2 from the germline V gene are SNHLY and FYNNEI. The CDR3 extends over 14 amino acids. For the CDR3, the DNA is TGTGCCAGCAGAAGGACTAGCGGGGGATACGAGCAGTACTTC. Residues: CASRRTSGGYEQYF. Combining the CDR3 with reference TRBV2 and TRBJ2-7 gives the whole variable domain EPEVTQTPSHQVTQMGQEVILRCVPISNHLYFYWYRQILGQKVEFLVSFYNNEISEKSEIFDDQFSVERPDGSNFTLKIRSTKLEDSAMYFCASRRTSGGYEQYFGPGTRLTVT.

V usage is TRBV12-3 or TRBV12-4 and J usage is TRBJ1-2; 7 positions agree with TRBD1. This CDR3 comprises 12 residues. Trimming cost V 7 bases and J 7 bases; bases outside gene matches: 6. The CDR3 is CASILTGAGYTF. The CDR3, as DNA: TGTGCCAGCATCCTCACAGGGGCTGGCTACACCTTC.

The V and J genes are TRBV6-1 and TRBJ2-5, with TRBD2 as a possible D gene (5 bases). Trimming shortened V by 2 bases and J by 4 bases, and 14 bases separated the two germline ends. The germline V gene encodes CDR1 MNHNS and CDR2 SASEGT. The CDR3 has 15 residues. CDR3 amino acids: CASSELAGGLETQYF. The DNA for the CDR3 is TGTGCCAGCAGTGAACTAGCAGGAGGCCTAGAGACCCAGTACTTC.